Detailed here is one TCR beta chain. This entry comes from a study of cytomegalovirus exposure and HLA in healthy donors. V dropped 5 bases and J dropped 5; count of bases not matched to a gene: 9. CDR3 length: 15 amino acids. Germline V lookup: CDR1 SGHAT, CDR2 FQNNGV. Primers included in the PCR were 60 Vbeta and 13 Jbeta primers. Clones were read by immunoSEQ multiplex PCR, and TCRdb kept only the in-frame ones, dropping some. Of roughly 150,000 clones detected, 84% appear once; the ten largest clones hold almost 2.5%. This TCR came from a boy younger than 10 in good health and CMV-seronegative. This sequence joins TRBV11-2 and TRBJ1-1; the match to TRBD1 covers 9 bases. The sample comprised PBMCs. This CDR3 reads CASSHPQGARTEAFF. The CDR3 DNA follows: TGTGCCAGCAGCCACCCACAGGGGGCGCGAACTGAAGCTTTCTTT.